These T cell receptor beta chains were read from a single sample in a study of monozygotic twins with inflammatory bowel disease. TCRdb re-called the 5' RACE reads and shows each CDR3 protein once, DNA omitted. In total, the table holds fewer than 550,000 distinct CDR3 sequences. The material sequenced was blood. All receptors derive from a human donor with ulcerative colitis or Crohn's disease, or a healthy co-twin of an affected twin (not recorded which). Each CDR3 is given with its conserved first and last residue.

CDR3 length	V gene	J gene	CDR3 protein
15	TRBV2	TRBJ2-2	CASSEGDRDTGELFF
13	TRBV30	TRBJ2-1	CAWGLAAYNEQFF
12	TRBV9	TRBJ2-5	CASSLYGETQYF
15	TRBV6-1	TRBJ1-1	CASRNTGGSGTEAFF
15	TRBV20-1	TRBJ2-1	CSASRVSGRSNEQFF
13	TRBV5-1	TRBJ1-6	CASSPSGNSPLHF
18	TRBV20-1	TRBJ2-1	CSATRFPSAGGVNNEQFF
14	TRBV12-3/TRBV12-4	TRBJ1-1	CASSQPGHPGPAFF
15	TRBV6-5	TRBJ2-1	CASSYRSPGYNEQFF
16	TRBV20-1	TRBJ2-7	CSASRLAGGPGYEQYF
15	TRBV5-1	TRBJ2-7	CASSDSGRALYEQYF
17	TRBV11-1	TRBJ2-6	CASSPRTGGVGANFLTF
15	TRBV7-2	TRBJ2-2	CASSPTDLNTGELFF
18	TRBV3-1	TRBJ1-2	CASSHLLLGGQGENGYTF
13	TRBV29-1	TRBJ1-6	CSVMDRGRSPLHF
13	TRBV25-1	TRBJ2-2	CASSEGITGELFF
17	TRBV28	TRBJ1-2	CASSPPISGTVQGGYTF
13	TRBV7-9	TRBJ2-2	CASSEEYTGELFF
16	TRBV7-3	TRBJ2-1	CASSLRGGGFNNEQFF
12	TRBV6-1	TRBJ1-5	CASSESNQPQHF
13	TRBV2	TRBJ1-6	CASSDDAGSPLHF
14	TRBV5-1	TRBJ2-1	CASSSGGAVVEQFF
14	TRBV19	TRBJ1-1	CASSIGGMNTEAFF
12	TRBV10-3	TRBJ2-7	CAISESGGEQYF
14	TRBV11-2	TRBJ2-5	CASRHPGEKETQYF
13	TRBV7-2	TRBJ2-1	CASSLEPGNEQFF
15	TRBV10-3	TRBJ1-4	CAISESGGFNEKLFF
17	TRBV19	TRBJ2-6	CASSIGTGPSGANVLTF
15	TRBV29-1	TRBJ2-1	CSVEAGQGQLDEQFF
16	TRBV7-9	TRBJ2-1	CASSSQTRMGIDEQFF
13	TRBV24-1	TRBJ2-3	CATSDWTGDTQYF
14	TRBV7-2	TRBJ2-7	CASSLLTALGEQYF
16	TRBV10-3	TRBJ2-1	CAISGSTGASYNEQFF
14	TRBV11-2	TRBJ1-6	CASSLDRGNSPLHF
16	TRBV20-1	TRBJ1-5	CSARVTGVSSNQPQHF
14	TRBV20-1	TRBJ2-7	CSAPGTGGLYEQYF
13	TRBV5-1	TRBJ2-5	CASSWTVEETQYF
14	TRBV5-1	TRBJ1-1	CASSLDGGFTEAFF
12	TRBV6-5	TRBJ2-7	CASRQAHYEQYF
16	TRBV3-1	TRBJ1-3	CASSQDSRGTGNTIYF
13	TRBV20-1	TRBJ1-5	CSAPLGSNQPQHF
14	TRBV7-9	TRBJ2-5	CASSLDYRQETQYF
14	TRBV5-1	TRBJ2-1	CASRLETSYNEQFF
16	TRBV18	TRBJ1-1	CASSPPGTGGHTEAFF
11	TRBV20-1	TRBJ2-7	CSVLLHYEQYF
11	TRBV29-1	TRBJ1-2	CSVGQGYGYTF